This paragraph reports one TCR beta chain. The length of the CDR3 is 16 residues. Germline V lookup: CDR1 LGHNT, CDR2 FRNRAP. Trimming left V 1 base short and J 0 bases short, with 12 bases between. This sample was included in a study of blood T cell repertoires in COVID-19. Study-level information: COVID-19 samples from acute and convalescent phases originated in the United States, Italy and Spain. Sources were T cells, B-cell-depleted T cells, or PBMCs; the material itself was cDNA or gDNA.

As handled by the study authors: Estimation of nucleated cell counts relied on the amplification of reference gene primers. Generated by immunoSEQ multiplex PCR, the TCRdb table keeps only in-frame clones and is missing some. V, J and clone size derive from that table, while D and trimming were established from the DNA sequence. Of fewer than 300,000 clones listed, around 87% were seen once; the top ten hold about 1.6%. Sequencing used peripheral blood. This TCR was sampled from a woman in her thirties or forties who had recovered from COVID-19. The J gene is TRBJ2-5, the V gene TRBV12-5, with a tentative D call TRBD2 (5 bases). The CDR3 loop reads CASGLAKSGYQETQYF. CDR3 DNA: TGTGCTAGTGGTTTGGCTAAGTCGGGGTACCAAGAGACCCAGTACTTC. Full variable domain (outside the CDR3, taken from reference TRBV12-5 and TRBJ2-5): DARVTQTPRHKVTEMGQEVTMRCQPILGHNTVFWYRQTMMQGLELLAYFRNRAPLDDSGMPKDRFSAEMPDATLATLKIQPSEPRDSAVYFCASGLAKSGYQETQYFGPGTRLLVL.